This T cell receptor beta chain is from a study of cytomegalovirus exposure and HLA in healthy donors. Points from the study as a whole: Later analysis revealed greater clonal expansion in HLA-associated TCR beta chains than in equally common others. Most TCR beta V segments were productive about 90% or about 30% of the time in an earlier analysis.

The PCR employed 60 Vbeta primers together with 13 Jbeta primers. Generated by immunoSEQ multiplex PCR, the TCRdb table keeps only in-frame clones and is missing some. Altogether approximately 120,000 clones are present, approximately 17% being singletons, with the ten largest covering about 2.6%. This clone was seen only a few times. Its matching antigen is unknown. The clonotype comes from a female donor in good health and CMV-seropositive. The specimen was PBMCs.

CDR3 DNA: TGTGCCAGCTCACTCAACCAGGGGAACTATGGCTACACCTTC. Encoded protein: CASSLNQGNYGYTF. The chain joins TRBV18 to TRBJ1-2; TRBD1 might be the D (6 bases). With 4 bases removed from V and 2 bases from J, the gap between germline ends came to 11 bases. Germline CDR1 KGHSH, CDR2 LQKENI. The length of the CDR3 is 14 residues.